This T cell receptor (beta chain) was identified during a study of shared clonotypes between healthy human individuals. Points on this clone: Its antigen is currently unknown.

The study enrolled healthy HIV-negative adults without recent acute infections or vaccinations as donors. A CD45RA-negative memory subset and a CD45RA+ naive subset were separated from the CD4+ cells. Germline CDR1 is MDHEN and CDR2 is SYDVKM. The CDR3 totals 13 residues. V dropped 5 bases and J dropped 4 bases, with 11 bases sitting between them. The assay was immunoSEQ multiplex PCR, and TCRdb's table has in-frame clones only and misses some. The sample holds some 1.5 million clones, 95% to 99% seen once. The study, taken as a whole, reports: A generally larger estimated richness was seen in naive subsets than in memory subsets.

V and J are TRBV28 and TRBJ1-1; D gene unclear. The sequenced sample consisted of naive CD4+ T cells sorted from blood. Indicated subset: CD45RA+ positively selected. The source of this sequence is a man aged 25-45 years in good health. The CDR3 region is CASSDGATTEAFF. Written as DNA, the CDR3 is TGTGCCAGCAGTGATGGAGCGACCACTGAAGCTTTCTTT.